The 13 T cell receptor beta chains below all came from one sample that was sequenced in a study of cytomegalovirus exposure and HLA in healthy donors. PCR amplification relied on 60 Vbeta primers (plus 13 Jbeta primers). Method: immunoSEQ multiplex PCR; TCRdb's copy keeps in-frame clones and lacks some. Of about 150,000 clones in the sample, roughly 78% were seen once. The sequencing sample was made of PBMCs. Every receptor here comes from a man aged 50-60 years in good health and CMV-seropositive.

The chain recombines TRBV11-2 with TRBJ1-1, with D uncertain. Per germline, CDR1 SGHAT and CDR2 FQNNGV. The CDR3 is made up of 13 amino acids. V was pared by 5 bases and J by 1 base, with 8 bases between. The CDR3 reads CASSAAGNTEAFF. The CDR3 bases are TGTGCCAGCAGCGCGGCGGGGAACACTGAAGCTTTCTTT.

V usage is TRBV9 and J usage is TRBJ2-3, with D perhaps matching TRBD2 (5 bases). Germline loops: CDR1 SGDLS, CDR2 YYNGEE. V lost 2 bases and J lost 6, with 13 bases in between. CDR3 length: 14 residues. The CDR3 spells CASSVEGRSDTQYF. In nucleotides, the CDR3 is TGTGCCAGCAGCGTCGAGGGCCGTTCGGATACGCAGTATTTT.

In its sample, this clone was seen once. The chain carries TRBV5-6 and TRBJ1-1, with 11 nucleotides matching TRBD1. The CDR3 extends over 16 amino acids. CDR1 and CDR2 from the germline V gene are SGHDT and YYEEEE. Trimming took 4 bases from V and 5 from J; bases not matched to a gene: 10. CDR3 bases: TGTGCCAGCAGCCCGGGGACAGGGGGTGAGTGGACTGAAGCTTTCTTT. Translating it yields CASSPGTGGEWTEAFF.

V usage is TRBV7-9 and J usage is TRBJ1-1, with D possibly being TRBD1 (5 bases). V shed 1 base and J shed 6 bases, with 21 bases lying between them. The length of the CDR3 is 17 residues. The germline V gene encodes CDR1 SEHNR and CDR2 FQNEAQ (reference sequence). CDR3 DNA sequence: TGTGCCAGCAGCTTAGGGACAACAAACTTAAACTTTCCTGAAGCTTTCTTT. Amino acid sequence: CASSLGTTNLNFPEAFF.

CDR3: CASSLETGGNEKLFF. For the CDR3, the DNA is TGTGCCAGCAGCTTAGAGACAGGGGGAAATGAAAAACTGTTTTTT. The chain joins TRBV11-3 to TRBJ1-4; 9 bases agree with TRBD1. V gave up 0 bases and J gave up 5 bases; unmatched junction bases: 1. CDR1 and CDR2 (germline): SGHNT, YENEEA. The CDR3 has 15 amino acids.

The chain recombines TRBV18 with TRBJ1-2; D gene unclear. The CDR3 spans 13 residues. V was shortened by 2 bases and J by 5 bases, with 9 bases between the two germline ends. Germline V gene lookup returns CDR1 KGHSH and CDR2 LQKENI. Here the CDR3 reads CASSPNEGYGYTF. For the CDR3, the DNA is TGTGCCAGCTCACCAAATGAGGGATATGGCTACACCTTC.

This chain uses TRBV19 with TRBJ1-5; no firm D call. The germline gives CDR1 LNHDA, CDR2 SQIVND (reference sequence). Trimming removed 8 bases at V and 2 bases at J, with 16 bases between. This CDR3 region has 15 residues. For the CDR3, the DNA is TGTGCCAGTCATAAAGAGGGTAAGGGCAATCAGCCCCAGCATTTT. It yields the protein CASHKEGKGNQPQHF.

This chain connects TRBV7-9 to TRBJ1-6; D may be TRBD1 (6 bases). The V and J ends lost 1 base and 5 bases respectively, with 9 bases between them. Germline values: CDR1 SEHNR, CDR2 FQNEAQ (reference sequence). CDR3 length: 15 amino acids. The chain's CDR3 is CASSLVAGDNSPLHF. CDR3 nucleotide sequence: TGTGCCAGCAGCTTAGTCGCAGGGGATAATTCACCCCTCCACTTT. Full variable domain (rest looked up from reference TRBV7-9 and TRBJ1-6): DTGVSQNPRHKITKRGQNVTFRCDPISEHNRLYWYRQTLGQGPEFLTYFQNEAQLEKSRLLSDRFSAERPKGSFSTLEIQRTEQGDSAMYLCASSLVAGDNSPLHFGNGTRLTVT.

V is TRBV5-1 and J is TRBJ1-2; TRBD1 aligns across 7 bases. This CDR3 region has 13 residues. The J segment lost 8 bases and the V segment lost 4 bases, leaving 8 bases of the junction unmatched. Germline assignment: CDR1 SGHRS and CDR2 YFSETQ. CDR3 in amino acids: CASSRRQGEGYTF. In DNA, the CDR3 is TGCGCCAGCAGCCGTAGACAGGGAGAAGGCTACACCTTC.

This sequence joins TRBV4-3 and TRBJ2-7; 13 nucleotides agree with TRBD2. Germline lookup yields CDR1 LGHNA and CDR2 YSLEER. The V segment lost 4 bases and the J segment 5 bases; nucleotides outside the gene matches: 8. CDR3 length: 16 residues. CDR3 sequence reads: CASSPLGLAGSHEQYF. CDR3 bases: TGCGCCAGCAGCCCCTTGGGACTAGCGGGATCCCACGAGCAGTACTTC.

This clone has just a few counts. The chain has TRBV6-6 and TRBJ1-3; 7 nucleotides align to TRBD1. The length of the CDR3 is 15 residues. Unmatched junction bases numbered 4, after V lost 0 bases and J lost 5 bases. Germline CDR1 reads MNHNY; CDR2 reads SVGAGI (reference sequence). The CDR3 nucleotides are TGTGCCAGCAGTTACTCGAACAGGGGTAGAAACACCATATATTTT. Its protein product is CASSYSNRGRNTIYF.

CDR3 sequence (DNA): TGTGCCAGCAGGACACTAGCGGCCAGACACTCCACCGCCTACGAGCAGTACTTC. This sequence encodes CASRTLAARHSTAYEQYF. The rearrangement joins TRBV7-9 to TRBJ2-7, with TRBD2 matching over 8 bases. This CDR3 region has 18 residues. CDR1 and CDR2 from the germline V gene are SEHNR and FQNEAQ (reference sequence). V trimming: 6 bases; J trimming: 2 bases; junction bases outside the gene matches: 18.

There are a few counts of this clone. The rearrangement joins TRBV2 to TRBJ1-1; D gene unclear. CDR1 SNHLY and CDR2 FYNNEI come from the germline V gene. Trimming stripped 3 bases from V and 6 bases from J, with 8 bases between. This CDR3 is 12 amino acids long. CDR3 bases: TGTGCCAGCAGTGACGAGGCAGCTGAAGCTTTCTTT. Protein: CASSDEAAEAFF.